This entry lists 18 T cell receptor beta chains sequenced from one sample in a study of cytomegalovirus exposure and HLA in healthy donors. Primers included in the PCR were 60 Vbeta and 13 Jbeta primers. Sequencing was performed with immunoSEQ multiplex PCR; in TCRdb, only in-frame clones are kept and a portion is missing. The sample carries about 150,000 clones, approximately 85% recorded once. The sample taken for sequencing was PBMCs. The receptors here all came from a woman younger than 30 in good health and CMV-seronegative.

This chain uses TRBV28 with TRBJ1-1, with D maybe TRBD1 (5 bases). The germline V and J ends were trimmed by 5 bases and 9 bases, with 22 bases remaining between them. There are 15 residues in the CDR3. Germline-derived CDR1 and CDR2 are MDHEN and SYDVKM. In DNA, the CDR3 is TGTGCCAGCAGTCCACGTGGAGCAGGGCCCTTGAAAGCTTTCTTT. Translating gives CASSPRGAGPLKAFF.

This clone was seen a handful of times. The chain couples TRBV2 to TRBJ2-5; 11 positions match TRBD2. V gave up 6 bases and J gave up 5 bases; unmatched junction bases: 5. Germline CDR1 reads SNHLY; CDR2 reads FYNNEI. This CDR3 comprises 14 residues. CDR3: CASSQTSGAETQYF. DNA for the CDR3: TGTGCCAGCAGCCAGACTAGCGGGGCGGAGACCCAGTACTTC.

This clone was counted between two and nine times. This rearrangement joins TRBV5-4 to TRBJ2-2; TRBD1 is a possible D gene (6 bases). Germline values: CDR1 SGHNT, CDR2 YYREEE (reference sequence). V lost 4 bases and J lost 8, with 18 bases in between. There are 15 residues in the CDR3. CDR3 sequence (DNA): TGTGCCAGCAGCCTTTCGGGACGGGACATGGGGGAGCTGTTTTTT. This translates into CASSLSGRDMGELFF.

The V and J genes are TRBV10-3 and TRBJ2-2; TRBD2 aligns across 8 bases. The CDR3 runs 15 residues. Germline V gives CDR1 ENHRY, CDR2 SYGVKD. The trim removed 8 bases at V and 5 bases at J, leaving 10 bases unmatched. CDR3: CAIGGSGTHTGELFF. CDR3 nucleotide sequence: TGTGCCATCGGCGGTAGCGGGACCCATACCGGGGAGCTGTTTTTT.

V and J are TRBV10-3 and TRBJ1-6; 9 positions match TRBD1. V trimming: 10 bases; J trimming: 6 bases; junction bases outside the gene matches: 10. Germline CDR1 is ENHRY and CDR2 is SYGVKD. The CDR3 sequence is 15 residues long. This chain's CDR3 is CATLDWDRVNSPLHF. In DNA, the CDR3 is TGTGCCACACTAGATTGGGACAGGGTTAATTCACCCCTCCACTTT.

This chain connects TRBV6-5 to TRBJ1-4; 8 bases map to TRBD1. The CDR3 contains 14 residues. From germline, CDR1 is MNHEY and CDR2 SVGAGI. The ends lost 8 bases at V and 8 bases at J; junction bases unmatched: 10. The CDR3 DNA reads TGTGCCAGCCACAGGGGGGGCGACGTAGAAAAACTGTTTTTT. It is translated as CASHRGGDVEKLFF.

The CDR3 DNA follows: TGTGCCAGCTCCGCGGCAGGGGCGTCAGATGAAAAACTGTTTTTT. Its protein is CASSAAGASDEKLFF. The V call is TRBV18, the J call TRBJ1-4; perhaps TRBD1 as D (6 bases). The CDR3 spans 15 residues. In germline, CDR1 is KGHSH, CDR2 LQKENI. Trimming stripped 6 bases from V and 6 bases from J, with 17 bases between.

This clone showed up just once. The CDR3 sequence: CAISESWQEPLYGYTF. In DNA, the CDR3 is TGTGCCATCAGTGAGTCCTGGCAGGAACCTCTCTATGGCTACACCTTC. The rearrangement joins TRBV10-3 to TRBJ1-2, with no clear D. The germline CDR1 and CDR2 sequences are ENHRY and SYGVKD. The CDR3 length is 16 residues. Trimming shortened V by 0 bases and J by 4 bases, and 15 bases separated the two germline ends.

The chain joins TRBV19 to TRBJ1-2; D may be TRBD1 (6 bases). The CDR3 runs 15 residues. V was trimmed by 0 bases and J by 4 bases, leaving 12 bases between them. From germline, CDR1 is LNHDA and CDR2 SQIVND (reference sequence). The CDR3 nucleotides are TGTGCCAGTAGTATAGATCTCGTACAGGGCTATGGCTACACCTTC. Protein product: CASSIDLVQGYGYTF.

V gene TRBV2 combines with J gene TRBJ2-7; tentatively, D is TRBD1 (5 bases). The germline V gene encodes CDR1 SNHLY and CDR2 FYNNEI. Deletions cut 7 bases from V and 0 bases from J, with 10 bases between. The CDR3 sequence is 13 residues long. CDR3 nucleotide sequence: TGTGCCAGCATGGGCAGGGACTCCTACGAGCAGTACTTC. This codes for CASMGRDSYEQYF.

The chain has TRBV6-1 and TRBJ2-7, with D maybe TRBD1 (6 bases). There are 15 residues in the CDR3. Trimming took off 8 bases at V and 2 bases at J, with 19 bases between the two ends. CDR1 and CDR2 (germline): MNHNS, SASEGT. CDR3 region: CASSLYRDTPYEQYF. The CDR3 nucleotides read TGTGCCAGCTCTCTATACCGGGACACCCCCTACGAGCAGTACTTC.

This chain connects TRBV4-2 to TRBJ1-3; D remains unclear. Germline values: CDR1 LGHNA, CDR2 YNFKEQ. The length of the CDR3 is 15 residues. V was pared by 3 bases and J by 0 bases, with 9 bases between. CDR3 region: CASSHFRSSGNTIYF. The CDR3 nucleotides are TGTGCCAGCAGCCATTTCCGGAGCTCTGGAAACACCATATATTTT.

This clone was seen only once. This chain joins TRBV9 and TRBJ2-1, with 9 bases matching TRBD2. Germline V lookup: CDR1 SGDLS, CDR2 YYNGEE. CDR3 size: 17 residues. J lost 8 bases, V lost 0 bases, and 12 bases had no gene match. CDR3 residues: CASSVATGGRANDEQFF. DNA for the CDR3: TGTGCCAGCAGCGTAGCTACTGGCGGGAGGGCCAACGATGAGCAGTTCTTC.

The chain has TRBV27 and TRBJ2-7; 12 bases agree with TRBD2. Germline-derived CDR1 and CDR2 are MNHEY and SMNVEV (reference sequence). The CDR3 is 15 amino acids. V dropped 3 bases and J dropped 3; count of bases not matched to a gene: 3. Here the CDR3 DNA reads TGTGCCAGCAGTTTCGGACTAGCGGGGAACTACGAGCAGTACTTC. As protein: CASSFGLAGNYEQYF.

V usage is TRBV5-1 and J usage is TRBJ1-4, with 10 bases identical to TRBD1. The CDR3 runs to 16 residues. CDR1 and CDR2 (germline): SGHRS, YFSETQ. V was pared by 3 bases and J by 8 bases, with 10 bases of the junction left unmatched. CDR3 amino acids: CASSSSRDRGGEKLFF. The CDR3 region has the DNA TGCGCCAGCAGCTCGTCCCGGGACAGGGGAGGAGAAAAACTGTTTTTT.

The V call is TRBV11-2, the J call TRBJ1-3, with unresolved D. The CDR3 length is 14 residues. Looked up from germline, CDR1 is SGHAT and CDR2 is FQNNGV. V gave up 5 bases and J gave up 3 bases, with 11 bases separating them. The DNA of the CDR3 is TGTGCCAGCAGCCCGACCAGAGGTGGAAACACCATATATTTT. Protein: CASSPTRGGNTIYF.

The chain combines TRBV7-2 with TRBJ1-2, with TRBD1 identical over 11 bases. CDR1 SGHTA and CDR2 FQGNSA come from the germline V gene. CDR3 size: 15 residues. V lost 3 bases to trimming and J lost 8 bases; unmatched junction nucleotides: 8. CDR3 residues: CASSFTGQGGWGYTF. For the CDR3, the DNA is TGTGCCAGCAGCTTCACGGGACAGGGGGGTTGGGGCTACACCTTC.

The chain is built from TRBV28 and TRBJ2-2, with D maybe TRBD2 (5 bases). Germline assignment: CDR1 MDHEN and CDR2 SYDVKM. V lost 8 bases, J lost 6 bases, and 10 bases lay in between. This CDR3 has 12 amino acids. The DNA for the CDR3 is TGTGCCAGCGACCCGGGGTCCGGGGAGCTGTTTTTT. Translation: CASDPGSGELFF.